The 18 T cell receptor beta chains listed next were all sequenced from one sample in a study of blood T cell repertoires in COVID-19. The data were produced by immunoSEQ multiplex PCR, yet TCRdb's version contains in-frame clones alone and is incomplete. The sample lists 250,000 to 300,000 clones, around 88% seen once, with 5.5% to 8.5% in the top ten. Specimen: peripheral blood. These receptors were collected from a woman younger than 45 who had recovered from COVID-19.

This rearrangement joins TRBV19 to TRBJ2-7; D not certain. The V end was cut by 8 bases, the J end by 2 bases, with 7 bases between. The CDR3 runs 11 residues. The germline V gene encodes CDR1 LNHDA and CDR2 SQIVND (reference sequence). The CDR3 spells CASQNAYEQYF. Here the CDR3 DNA reads TGTGCCAGTCAAAATGCCTACGAGCAGTACTTC.

V gene TRBV7-9 combines with J gene TRBJ1-1, with no clear D. V was pared by 5 bases and J by 11 bases, with 21 bases between. Germline V gene lookup returns CDR1 SEHNR and CDR2 FQNEAQ (reference sequence). The length of the CDR3 is 14 residues. CDR3 DNA: TGTGCCAGCAGCCGGGAGTATTCCCAACGAGAGGCTTTCTTT. Translated, it gives CASSREYSQREAFF.

The chain carries TRBV13 and TRBJ1-1, with D tentatively TRBD1 (5 bases). The V and J ends lost 0 bases and 6 bases respectively, with 14 bases between them. From germline, CDR1 is PRHDT and CDR2 FYEKMQ (reference sequence). This CDR3 is built from 15 residues. Here the CDR3 DNA reads TGTGCCAGCAGCTTAGGCAGTCAGGGAATAGCTGAAGCTTTCTTT. Residues: CASSLGSQGIAEAFF.

The chain links TRBV2 to TRBJ1-5; D is uncertain. CDR3 length: 15 residues. Between the trimmed V and J ends, which lost 6 bases and 0 bases, there was a span of 12 bases. Per germline, CDR1 SNHLY and CDR2 FYNNEI. CDR3 bases: TGTGCCAGCAGGCGGCGGGTTTATAGCAATCAGCCCCAGCATTTT. Its protein is CASRRRVYSNQPQHF. Supplemented by reference TRBV2 and TRBJ1-5, the full variable domain reads EPEVTQTPSHQVTQMGQEVILRCVPISNHLYFYWYRQILGQKVEFLVSFYNNEISEKSEIFDDQFSVERPDGSNFTLKIRSTKLEDSAMYFCASRRRVYSNQPQHFGDGTRLSIL.

This clone appeared a single time. CDR3 loop: CASSQGNSGSTDTQYF. The DNA of the CDR3 is TGTGCCAGCAGTCAGGGAAATAGCGGGAGCACAGATACGCAGTATTTT. The V call is TRBV11-2, the J call TRBJ2-3; TRBD2 aligns across 7 bases. The CDR3 length is 16 residues. V lost 6 bases, J lost 0 bases, and 9 bases stayed unmatched. Germline V CDR1 and CDR2: SGHAT, FQNNGV. Full variable domain (remainder filled in from reference TRBV11-2 and TRBJ2-3): EAGVAQSPRYKIIEKRQSVAFWCNPISGHATLYWYQQILGQGPKLLIQFQNNGVVDDSQLPKDRFSAERLKGVDSTLKIQPAKLEDSAVYLCASSQGNSGSTDTQYFGPGTRLTVL.

V usage is TRBV19 and J usage is TRBJ2-1; tentatively, D is TRBD2 (6 bases). Germline V gene sequence: CDR1 LNHDA, CDR2 SQIVND (reference sequence). Trimming stripped 5 bases from V and 2 bases from J, with 10 bases between. CDR3 length equals 14 residues. The CDR3 sequence is CASSRGDAYNEQFF. Written as DNA, the CDR3 is TGTGCCAGTAGTCGCGGGGACGCCTACAATGAGCAGTTCTTC. The entire variable domain, with the rest obtained from reference TRBV19 and TRBJ2-1, is as follows: DGGITQSPKYLFRKEGQNVTLSCEQNLNHDAMYWYRQDPGQGLRLIYYSQIVNDFQKGDIAEGYSVSREKKESFPLTVTSAQKNPTAFYLCASSRGDAYNEQFFGPGTRLTVL.

The chain employs TRBV4-1 and TRBJ2-7, with 8 nucleotides matching TRBD1. There are 15 residues in the CDR3. Trimming removed 0 bases from V and 6 bases from J; junction bases left unmatched: 7. Per germline, CDR1 MGHRA and CDR2 YSYEKL. The CDR3 region is CASSQEPGQEGEQYF. For the CDR3, the DNA is TGCGCCAGCAGCCAAGAACCGGGACAGGAGGGCGAGCAGTACTTC.

The V call is TRBV7-8, the J call TRBJ2-1, with TRBD2 as a possible D gene (6 bases). Trimming took off 1 base at V and 0 bases at J, with 7 bases between the two ends. The CDR3 totals 15 residues. Germline loops: CDR1 SGHVS, CDR2 FQNEAQ. The CDR3 DNA sequence: TGTGCCAGCAGCTTAGGGAGGGGCTCCTACAATGAGCAGTTCTTC. Protein: CASSLGRGSYNEQFF.

The J gene is TRBJ2-7, the V gene TRBV5-5, with 8 bases lining up with TRBD1. V shed 0 bases and J 4 bases; nucleotides not matched to a gene: 12. This CDR3 region has 17 residues. Germline assignment: CDR1 SGHKS and CDR2 YYEKEE (reference sequence). CDR3 protein: CASSLGLVGRGLYEQYF. In nucleotides, the CDR3 is TGTGCCAGCAGCTTGGGGCTAGTGGGCAGGGGGCTGTACGAGCAGTACTTC. The full variable domain, in which reference TRBV5-5 and TRBJ2-7 provide the parts outside the CDR3, is DAGVTQSPTHLIKTRGQQVTLRCSPISGHKSVSWYQQVLGQGPQFIFQYYEKEERGRGNFPDRFSARQFPNYSSELNVNALLLGDSALYLCASSLGLVGRGLYEQYFGPGTRLTVT.

The chain couples TRBV6-5 to TRBJ1-5; a weak D match, TRBD1 (6 bases). Looked up from germline, CDR1 is MNHEY and CDR2 is SVGAGI. Trimming shortened V by 5 bases and J by 3 bases, and 14 bases separated the two germline ends. The CDR3 consists of 15 residues. The CDR3 DNA reads as TGTGCCAGCAGTCGCGGGGGGGGCTCCAATCAGCCCCAGCATTTT. It translates to CASSRGGGSNQPQHF.

In this sample, this clone turned up a few times. This chain joins TRBV27 and TRBJ2-3, with 9 bases lining up with TRBD1. The CDR3 has 15 residues. After removal of 6 bases from V and 1 base from J, the junction contained 5 bases not matched to a gene. Germline loops: CDR1 MNHEY, CDR2 SMNVEV (reference sequence). The DNA of the CDR3 is TGTGCCAGCAGAGACAGGGGGTTGGGCACAGATACGCAGTATTTT. Translation gives CASRDRGLGTDTQYF.

V gene TRBV12-2 combines with J gene TRBJ2-3; the table's D call, TRBD1, was not checked against the DNA. TRBV12-2 is given as a pseudogene. The CDR3 covers 14 residues. Written as DNA, the CDR3 is TGTGCAACTATTACAGGGGACTTCACAGATACGCAGTATTTT. Protein product: CATITGDFTDTQYF.

The gene calls are TRBV11-2 and TRBJ1-6; D is unresolved. The CDR3 runs 14 residues. Germline lookup yields CDR1 SGHAT and CDR2 FQNNGV. V lost 6 bases and J 7 bases, leaving 13 bases between the germline ends. As DNA, the CDR3 is TGTGCCAGCAGGAAAGGCGGGGTGAATTCACCCCTCCACTTT. Amino acids: CASRKGGVNSPLHF.

The chain uses TRBV7-6 and TRBJ2-7; D unresolved. The CDR3 contains 13 residues. Deletions cut 0 bases from V and 3 bases from J, with 6 bases between. CDR1 and CDR2 from the germline V gene are SGHVS and FNYEAQ. This chain's CDR3 is CASSLASDYEQYF. The CDR3 DNA reads TGTGCCAGCAGCTTAGCATCAGACTACGAGCAGTACTTC.

The chain couples TRBV29-1 to TRBJ1-1, with a possible D match to TRBD1 (6 bases). The CDR3 is made up of 14 amino acids. Germline V gives CDR1 SQVTM, CDR2 ANQGSEA. Between the trimmed V and J ends, which lost 0 bases and 0 bases, there was a span of 8 bases. The CDR3 reads CSVEEAGVNTEAFF. In DNA form, the CDR3 reads TGCAGCGTTGAAGAGGCAGGGGTGAACACTGAAGCTTTCTTT.

A single count supports this clone. The V gene is TRBV3-1 (or the pseudogene TRBV3-2), the J gene TRBJ2-1, with a tentative D call TRBD1 (6 bases). This CDR3 has 16 residues. V shed 0 bases and J shed 4 bases, with 13 bases lying between them. Germline CDR1 is LGHDT and CDR2 is YNNKEL (reference sequence). CDR3 sequence: CASSQDQGRYYNEQFF. The DNA for the CDR3 is TGTGCCAGCAGCCAAGATCAGGGGAGATATTACAATGAGCAGTTCTTC.

There are many counts of this clone. J is TRBJ2-2 and V is TRBV23-1; TRBD1 agrees at 7 bases. TRBV23-1 is an ORF, and what it does is uncertain. V was clipped by 6 bases and J by 6 bases; unmatched bases: 19. This CDR3 is 18 amino acids long. The CDR3 spells CASSPFYVDRVGSGELFF. The CDR3 DNA reads as TGCGCCAGCAGCCCTTTCTATGTAGACAGGGTCGGATCCGGGGAGCTGTTTTTT.

This clone appeared once. The rearrangement joins TRBV2 to TRBJ1-4; no reliable D call. V was clipped by 2 bases and J by 0 bases, with 7 bases between them. There are 15 residues in the CDR3. Looked up from germline, CDR1 is SNHLY and CDR2 is FYNNEI. CDR3 sequence reads: CASSERGSTNEKLFF. DNA for the CDR3: TGTGCCAGCAGTGAAAGAGGTTCAACTAATGAAAAACTGTTTTTT.